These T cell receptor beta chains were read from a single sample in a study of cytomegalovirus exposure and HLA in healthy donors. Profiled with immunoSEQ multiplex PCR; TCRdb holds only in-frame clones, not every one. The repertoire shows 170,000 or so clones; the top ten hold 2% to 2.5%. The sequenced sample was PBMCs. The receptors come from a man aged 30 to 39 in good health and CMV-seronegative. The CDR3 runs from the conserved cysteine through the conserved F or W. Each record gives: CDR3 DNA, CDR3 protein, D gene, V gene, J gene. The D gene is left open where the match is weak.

DNA: TGTGCCAGCAGCTTCAACTCCAGGACAGTCCAAGAGACCCAGTACTTC
CDR3: CASSFNSRTVQETQYF
D: .
V: TRBV5-8
J: TRBJ2-5

DNA: TGTGCCAGTAGTATAAAGGCTAGCGGGAATTCCGGGGAGCTGTTTTTT
CDR3: CASSIKASGNSGELFF
D: TRBD2
V: TRBV19
J: TRBJ2-2

DNA: TGTGCCAGCAGTTTTTACAGGAATAATTCACCCCTCCACTTT
CDR3: CASSFYRNNSPLHF
D: .
V: TRBV27
J: TRBJ1-6

DNA: TGTGCCAGCAGTGTAACGGGGGAGCCTCAGCCCCAGCATTTT
CDR3: CASSVTGEPQPQHF
D: .
V: TRBV6-1
J: TRBJ1-5

DNA: TGTGCCAGCAGCCCCCGACTAGCGGGAGGGGCCGGGGAGCTGTTTTTT
CDR3: CASSPRLAGGAGELFF
D: TRBD2
V: TRBV7-9
J: TRBJ2-2

DNA: TGTGCCAGCAGTTACTCAGGGGGCGTAGCTGGAAACACCATATATTTT
CDR3: CASSYSGGVAGNTIYF
D: TRBD1
V: TRBV6-5
J: TRBJ1-3

DNA: TGTGCCATCAAGATACCGCAGCGTGATGGCTACACCTTC
CDR3: CAIKIPQRDGYTF
D: .
V: TRBV10-3
J: TRBJ1-2

DNA: TGTGCCAGCAGCTTAAGCCCTTATAATTCACCCCTCCACTTT
CDR3: CASSLSPYNSPLHF
D: .
V: TRBV13
J: TRBJ1-6

DNA: TGCAGCGCCCAAAGGGAGCGCAATCAGCCCCAGCATTTT
CDR3: CSAQRERNQPQHF
D: .
V: TRBV29-1
J: TRBJ1-5

DNA: TGTGCCAGCACCGTATCTCCAGGGAACACTGAAGCTTTCTTT
CDR3: CASTVSPGNTEAFF
D: .
V: TRBV7-9
J: TRBJ1-1

DNA: TGTGCCAGCAGCCACATTAGCGGGAGCGGGGAGCTGTTTTTT
CDR3: CASSHISGSGELFF
D: TRBD2
V: TRBV5-6
J: TRBJ2-2

DNA: TGCGCCAGCAGCTTGGTCACAGTTTCCTACGAGCAGTACTTC
CDR3: CASSLVTVSYEQYF
D: .
V: TRBV5-1
J: TRBJ2-7

DNA: TGTGCCAGCCGGGGACAGGGGGATCTGGAGCAGTACTTC
CDR3: CASRGQGDLEQYF
D: TRBD1
V: TRBV19
J: TRBJ2-7

DNA: TGTGCCAGCAGTGAAGCGACAGGGGGTGAAAAACTGTTTTTT
CDR3: CASSEATGGEKLFF
D: TRBD1
V: TRBV6-1
J: TRBJ1-4

DNA: TGTGCCAGTAGTATCGTAACCGAAAGCGGGTTCTACACCTTC
CDR3: CASSIVTESGFYTF
D: .
V: TRBV19
J: TRBJ1-2

DNA: TGCAGCGCCTGGGACTCCAACTTAGAGACCCAGTACTTC
CDR3: CSAWDSNLETQYF
D: .
V: TRBV29-1
J: TRBJ2-5

DNA: TGTGCCAGCAGGTCTGGGGCAGGGTATCCTGAAGCTTTCTTT
CDR3: CASRSGAGYPEAFF
D: .
V: TRBV6-5
J: TRBJ1-1

DNA: TGTGCCAGCAGTTTAACCGACAGGTTAGGGGGCTACACCTTC
CDR3: CASSLTDRLGGYTF
D: .
V: TRBV28
J: TRBJ1-2

DNA: TGTGCCAGCAGCGTCCAGGACAGGGGAAGAGAGACCCAGTACTTC
CDR3: CASSVQDRGRETQYF
D: TRBD1
V: TRBV9
J: TRBJ2-5

DNA: TGTGCCAGCAGCTCATACCCCGGGGAGTCCTACGAGCAGTACTTC
CDR3: CASSSYPGESYEQYF
D: .
V: TRBV7-3
J: TRBJ2-7

DNA: TGCGCCAGCAGCCATCGGAGACTCCAAGACAATGAGCAGTTCTTC
CDR3: CASSHRRLQDNEQFF
D: .
V: TRBV4-1
J: TRBJ2-1

DNA: TGTGCCAGCAGCTTAAAAGTACTTACCCCTGGGGCCAACGTCCTGACTTTC
CDR3: CASSLKVLTPGANVLTF
D: .
V: TRBV7-3
J: TRBJ2-6

DNA: TGTGCCATCAGCGATCGGCCCGGGACAGGGGGATACAATGAGCAGTTCTTC
CDR3: CAISDRPGTGGYNEQFF
D: TRBD1
V: TRBV10-3
J: TRBJ2-1

DNA: TGTGCCAGCAGCTTATTAAGGGAGTTCGAAGCTTTCTTT
CDR3: CASSLLREFEAFF
D: .
V: TRBV7-2
J: TRBJ1-1

DNA: TGTGCCAGCAGCCCCGCTGGGGGGATAGGCTATGGCTACACCTTC
CDR3: CASSPAGGIGYGYTF
D: .
V: TRBV9
J: TRBJ1-2

DNA: TGTGCCAGCAGCCAAGATCTCCAGGGGATTAACACTGAAGCTTTCTTT
CDR3: CASSQDLQGINTEAFF
D: .
V: TRBV5-4
J: TRBJ1-1

DNA: TGTGCCAGCAGTTCCCCCTGGGACAGGGAGGGGATGGATGAAAAACTGTTTTTT
CDR3: CASSSPWDREGMDEKLFF
D: TRBD1
V: TRBV28
J: TRBJ1-4

DNA: TGTGCCAGCAGGGGACTAGGTAGCTACGAGCAGTACTTC
CDR3: CASRGLGSYEQYF
D: TRBD2
V: TRBV6-5
J: TRBJ2-7

DNA: TGTGCCATCAGTGAGGGCGGCTCCTACGAGCAGTACTTC
CDR3: CAISEGGSYEQYF
D: .
V: TRBV10-3
J: TRBJ2-7

DNA: TGTGCCAGCAGCCGGACTAGCGGGACCCTATGGACCGGGGAGCTGTTTTTT
CDR3: CASSRTSGTLWTGELFF
D: TRBD2
V: TRBV9
J: TRBJ2-2

DNA: TGCAGCGTTGATTTTCCGGGAACTTACGAGCAGTACTTC
CDR3: CSVDFPGTYEQYF
D: .
V: TRBV29-1
J: TRBJ2-7

DNA: TGTGCCAGCAGCGCAACTAGCGGGGTAAACAATGAGCAGTTCTTC
CDR3: CASSATSGVNNEQFF
D: TRBD2
V: TRBV7-9
J: TRBJ2-1

DNA: TGCGCCAGCAGGGAGGGTAGCAATCAGCCCCAGCATTTT
CDR3: CASREGSNQPQHF
D: .
V: TRBV5-1
J: TRBJ1-5

DNA: TGTGCCAGCAGCCAAGATCGAGCGGGAGGGTCGGATACGCAGTATTTT
CDR3: CASSQDRAGGSDTQYF
D: TRBD2
V: TRBV4-2
J: TRBJ2-3

DNA: TGTGCCAGCAGTACTGGGAGGGAAGGGGAGACCCAGTACTTC
CDR3: CASSTGREGETQYF
D: TRBD2
V: TRBV27
J: TRBJ2-5

DNA: TGCGCCAGCAGTCGCCTTCCGACAGGAGGATCTACCTACGAGCAGTACTTC
CDR3: CASSRLPTGGSTYEQYF
D: .
V: TRBV5-1
J: TRBJ2-7

DNA: TGTGCCAGCAGTCGAGACAGGTCTCAGCCCCAGCATTTT
CDR3: CASSRDRSQPQHF
D: .
V: TRBV7-2
J: TRBJ1-5

DNA: TGCGCCAGCAGCTTGGACCAAACCTTGTACGAGCAGTACTTC
CDR3: CASSLDQTLYEQYF
D: .
V: TRBV5-1
J: TRBJ2-7

DNA: TGCGCCAGCAGCCAAGATAAGGCGCAGACTGTCACAGATACGCAGTATTTT
CDR3: CASSQDKAQTVTDTQYF
D: .
V: TRBV4-1
J: TRBJ2-3

DNA: TGTGCCTGGAGTACGGGTAATAGCAATCAGCCCCAGCATTTT
CDR3: CAWSTGNSNQPQHF
D: .
V: TRBV30
J: TRBJ1-5

DNA: TGTGCCAGCAGGCGTATAAAGGGGTCCCGCTTTTTGAACACTGAAGCTTTCTTT
CDR3: CASRRIKGSRFLNTEAFF
D: .
V: TRBV11-2
J: TRBJ1-1

DNA: TGTGCCAGCAGCTTATCCGGGACAACCTACGAGCAGTACTTC
CDR3: CASSLSGTTYEQYF
D: .
V: TRBV7-9
J: TRBJ2-7

DNA: TGTGCCAGCAGCTTAGGGCCAGCGGGAGGCTCCTACGAGCAGTACTTC
CDR3: CASSLGPAGGSYEQYF
D: TRBD2
V: TRBV7-8
J: TRBJ2-7

DNA: TGTGCCATCATGAGGGGGACAGAACCCATGAACACTGAAGCTTTCTTT
CDR3: CAIMRGTEPMNTEAFF
D: TRBD1
V: TRBV10-3
J: TRBJ1-1

DNA: TGTGCCAGCAGTTGGGCTAATCGCAATGAGCAGTTCTTC
CDR3: CASSWANRNEQFF
D: .
V: TRBV27
J: TRBJ2-1

DNA: TGTGCCAGCAGTGAAGCGCTACAGGGGGCGTACGAGCAGTACTTC
CDR3: CASSEALQGAYEQYF
D: TRBD1
V: TRBV6-1
J: TRBJ2-7

DNA: TGTGCCAGTAGTATACGTCAGGGGGCTGAAGCTTTCTTT
CDR3: CASSIRQGAEAFF
D: TRBD1
V: TRBV19
J: TRBJ1-1

DNA: TGTGCCAGCTCTCGGAGTGGGAACACTGAAGCTTTCTTT
CDR3: CASSRSGNTEAFF
D: .
V: TRBV7-8
J: TRBJ1-1

DNA: TGTGCCAGCAGCTTCGGTAACAGGGTGGGGGGGTACGAGCAGTACTTC
CDR3: CASSFGNRVGGYEQYF
D: .
V: TRBV5-4
J: TRBJ2-7

DNA: TGTGCCAGTAGTGCCCCGGGACAGGGGAATGAAAAACTGTTTTTT
CDR3: CASSAPGQGNEKLFF
D: TRBD1
V: TRBV19
J: TRBJ1-4

DNA: TGTGCCAGCAGCGGGGGCAGAGAGACCCAGTACTTC
CDR3: CASSGGRETQYF
D: .
V: TRBV11-2
J: TRBJ2-5

DNA: TGCGCCAGCAGCTTGGCCGGGGGTCGTGAGCAGTACTTC
CDR3: CASSLAGGREQYF
D: .
V: TRBV5-1
J: TRBJ2-7

DNA: TGTGCCAGCAGTACGACTAGCGGGAGTTACGAGCAGTACTTC
CDR3: CASSTTSGSYEQYF
D: TRBD2
V: TRBV6-1
J: TRBJ2-7

DNA: TGTGCCATCAGTAGGGACAGTGATCAGCCCCAGCATTTT
CDR3: CAISRDSDQPQHF
D: TRBD1
V: TRBV10-3
J: TRBJ1-5